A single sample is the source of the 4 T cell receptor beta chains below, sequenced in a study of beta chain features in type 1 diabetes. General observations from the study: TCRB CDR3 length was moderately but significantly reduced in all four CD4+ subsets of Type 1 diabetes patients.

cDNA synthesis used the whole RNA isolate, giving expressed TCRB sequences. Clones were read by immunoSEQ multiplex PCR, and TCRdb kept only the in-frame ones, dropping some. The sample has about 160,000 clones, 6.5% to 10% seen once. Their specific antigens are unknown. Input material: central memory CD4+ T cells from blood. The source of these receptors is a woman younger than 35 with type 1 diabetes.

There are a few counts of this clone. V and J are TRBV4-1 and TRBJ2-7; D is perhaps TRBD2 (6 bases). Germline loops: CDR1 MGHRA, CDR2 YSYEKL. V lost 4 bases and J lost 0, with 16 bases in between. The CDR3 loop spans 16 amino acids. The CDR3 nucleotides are TGCGCCAGCAGCCGATCCTTTGGGGGGAGCTCCTACGAGCAGTACTTC. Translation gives CASSRSFGGSSYEQYF.

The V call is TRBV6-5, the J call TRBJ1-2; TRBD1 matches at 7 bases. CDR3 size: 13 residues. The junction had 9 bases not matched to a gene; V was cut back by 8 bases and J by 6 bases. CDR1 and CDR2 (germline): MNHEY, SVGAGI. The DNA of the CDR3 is TGTGCCAGCTCCAAATTCCAGGGGGATGGCTACACCTTC. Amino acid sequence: CASSKFQGDGYTF.

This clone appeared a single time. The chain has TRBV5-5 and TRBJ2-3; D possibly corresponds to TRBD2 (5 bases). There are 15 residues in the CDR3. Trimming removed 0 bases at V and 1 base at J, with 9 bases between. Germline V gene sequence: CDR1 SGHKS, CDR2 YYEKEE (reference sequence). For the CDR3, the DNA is TGTGCCAGCAGCTTGGCCTCAGCGGGCACAGATACGCAGTATTTT. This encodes CASSLASAGTDTQYF.

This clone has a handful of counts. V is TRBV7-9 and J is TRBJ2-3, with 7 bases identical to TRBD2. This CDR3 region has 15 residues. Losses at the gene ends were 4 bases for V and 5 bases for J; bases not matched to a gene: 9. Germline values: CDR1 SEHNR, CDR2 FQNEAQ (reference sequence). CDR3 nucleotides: TGTGCCAGCAGCTCCCGCGGGGGTATCGGAGATACGCAGTATTTT. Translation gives CASSSRGGIGDTQYF.